These 21 T cell receptor beta chains originate from one sample sequenced in a study of a mutant IDH1 vaccine in newly diagnosed glioma. Libraries were prepared by immunoSEQ multiplex PCR; TCRdb keeps only in-frame clonotypes and omits some of them. The table lists tens of thousands of clones, around four fifths of them singletons. Documented time point: baseline, week 1 (first vaccination visit). Treatment of the sample: pre-vaccination baseline after standard-of-care therapy. This specimen consisted of peripheral blood mononuclear cells (PBMCs), obtained from a glioma patient treated with radiotherapy, temozolomide or both. The receptors stem from a middle-aged man with glioma. Some clones in this sample may be carry-over from other donors' samples.

The chain couples TRBV25-1 to TRBJ1-2, with D uncertain. The CDR3 is made up of 13 amino acids. Looked up from germline, CDR1 is MGHDK and CDR2 is SYGVNS. The V and J ends lost 2 bases and 6 bases respectively, with 10 bases between them. In DNA, the CDR3 is TGTGCCAGCAGTGAAAGGAGGAGGGATGGCTACACCTTC. Protein: CASSERRRDGYTF.

Only a few counts were recorded for this clone. The chain couples TRBV5-5 to TRBJ1-4; 10 positions agree with TRBD1. With V trimmed by 0 bases and J by 8 bases, 7 bases remained unmatched. The germline CDR1 and CDR2 sequences are SGHKS and YYEKEE (reference sequence). The CDR3 is 16 amino acids. In nucleotides, the CDR3 is TGTGCCAGCAGCTTGGACCGGACAGGGGGTCGAGAAAAACTGTTTTTT. Encoded protein: CASSLDRTGGREKLFF.

The chain combines TRBV19 with TRBJ1-2; D unresolved. CDR1 is LNHDA, CDR2 SQIVND, per germline (reference sequence). Trimming pared 7 bases from V and 7 bases from J, leaving 10 bases between. The CDR3 has 11 residues. The CDR3 is CASTSGSGYTF. CDR3 DNA: TGTGCCAGTACATCTGGGTCTGGCTACACCTTC.

The chain is built from TRBV29-1 and TRBJ1-4; D not resolved. This CDR3 has 11 amino acids. Trimming cost V 3 bases and J 6 bases, with 5 bases left between them. The germline CDR1 and CDR2 sequences are SQVTM and ANQGSEA. CDR3 loop: CSVENDEKLFF. The CDR3 region has the DNA TGCAGCGTTGAGAATGATGAAAAACTGTTTTTT.

This chain links TRBV5-6 with TRBJ2-5; D call uncertain. CDR1 and CDR2 from the germline V gene are SGHDT and YYEEEE. The V gene lost 1 base and the J gene lost 2 bases, with 9 bases spanning the gap. This CDR3 contains 14 residues. The CDR3 DNA follows: TGTGCCAGCAGCTTGTTGTACCGACAAGAGACCCAGTACTTC. Translation gives CASSLLYRQETQYF.

CDR3 DNA sequence: TGTGCCAGCAGCCAAGAAATGTTCAGGGGGCTTTTGAGCTCCTACAATGAGCAGTTCTTC. This translates into CASSQEMFRGLLSSYNEQFF. This sequence joins TRBV14 and TRBJ2-1; TRBD1 aligns across 8 bases. With V trimmed by 0 bases and J by 0 bases, 13 bases remained unmatched. Germline V gives CDR1 SGHDN, CDR2 FVKESK. This CDR3 is built from 20 residues.

This clone is a singleton in its sample. J is TRBJ2-7 and V is TRBV10-3; a weak D match, TRBD2 (6 bases). Germline assignment: CDR1 ENHRY and CDR2 SYGVKD. V was pared by 8 bases and J by 7 bases, with 12 bases between. The CDR3 is 11 residues long. The CDR3 region has the DNA TGTGCCATCGGAGACGGGACTGAGCAGTACTTC. Its translation is CAIGDGTEQYF.

This chain uses TRBV2 with TRBJ2-1; 9 positions agree with TRBD1. Trimming took 7 bases from V and 5 from J; bases not matched to a gene: 3. The CDR3 is 13 residues long. Germline loops: CDR1 SNHLY, CDR2 FYNNEI. As DNA, the CDR3 is TGTGCCAGCACCCGGACAGGGGACAATGAGCAGTTCTTC. Its protein is CASTRTGDNEQFF.

The V call is TRBV6-1, the J call TRBJ2-5; D gene uncertain. Germline V gene sequence: CDR1 MNHNS, CDR2 SASEGT. There are 9 residues in the CDR3. Trimming stripped 7 bases from V and 9 bases from J, with 6 bases between. In DNA, the CDR3 is TGTGCCAGCAAGTCCGCCCAGTACTTC. Encoded protein: CASKSAQYF.

The CDR3, as DNA: TGCGCCAGCAGCGGGGGGGCCCAACAGGGCACCGGGGAGCTGTTTTTT. This sequence encodes CASSGGAQQGTGELFF. The chain links TRBV5-1 to TRBJ2-2, with D tentatively TRBD2 (7 bases). The CDR3 contains 16 residues. Per germline, CDR1 SGHRS and CDR2 YFSETQ. Trimming cost V 4 bases and J 4 bases, with 17 bases left between them.

V is TRBV19 and J is TRBJ1-2; tentatively, D is TRBD1 (5 bases). Trimming stripped 7 bases from V and 1 base from J, with 13 bases between. This CDR3 has 14 amino acids. Germline V gene data show CDR1 as LNHDA and CDR2 as SQIVND (reference sequence). The CDR3, as DNA: TGTGCCAGTAAGTCGACAGCATTTAACTATGGCTACACCTTC. Its protein product is CASKSTAFNYGYTF.

This chain connects TRBV28 to TRBJ1-5, with TRBD1 as a possible D gene (6 bases). CDR3 length: 16 amino acids. From germline, CDR1 is MDHEN and CDR2 SYDVKM. V lost 5 bases and J 3 bases, leaving 17 bases between the germline ends. The CDR3 coding sequence is TGTGCCAGCAGTCCCTCTGGGGGGGGCCTCAATCAGCCCCAGCATTTT. Translation: CASSPSGGGLNQPQHF. Supplemented by reference TRBV28 and TRBJ1-5, the full variable domain reads DVKVTQSSRYLVKRTGEKVFLECVQDMDHENMFWYRQDPGLGLRLIYFSYDVKMKEKGDIPEGYSVSREKKERFSLILESASTNQTSMYLCASSPSGGGLNQPQHFGDGTRLSIL.

This rearrangement joins TRBV29-1 to TRBJ2-7; D tentatively fits TRBD1 or TRBD2 (5 bases each). With 7 bases removed from V and 2 bases from J, the gap between germline ends came to 15 bases. In germline, CDR1 is SQVTM, CDR2 ANQGSEA. The CDR3 length is 13 residues. CDR3 coding DNA: TGCAGCGCCGGGGCTGGCGATGCCTACGAGCAGTACTTC. As protein: CSAGAGDAYEQYF.

The V call is TRBV5-6, the J call TRBJ2-7; D unresolved. The CDR3 contains 12 residues. The ends were cut back, 0 bases at V and 6 bases at J, with 7 bases in the middle. The germline V gene encodes CDR1 SGHDT and CDR2 YYEEEE. CDR3 DNA: TGTGCCAGCAGCTTGGTTAAGGGCGAGCAGTACTTC. Translated: CASSLVKGEQYF.

The chain uses TRBV19 and TRBJ1-2; 7 positions agree with TRBD1. This CDR3 has 17 amino acids. Trimming at V came to 1 base and at J to 7 bases, leaving 15 bases not matched to a gene. The germline V gene encodes CDR1 LNHDA and CDR2 SQIVND (reference sequence). In DNA, the CDR3 is TGTGCCAGTAGTATAGGGGACGGGGGACAGTATTATAGTGGCTACACCTTC. Its protein is CASSIGDGGQYYSGYTF.

V is TRBV7-9 and J is TRBJ1-4, with a possible D match to TRBD1 (6 bases). With 5 bases removed from V and 3 bases from J, the gap between germline ends came to 13 bases. There are 15 residues in the CDR3. Germline V gene lookup returns CDR1 SEHNR and CDR2 FQNEAQ (reference sequence). The CDR3 DNA is TGTGCCAGCAGCCGCCTCGGGGGCGCTAATGAAAAACTGTTTTTT. Its translation is CASSRLGGANEKLFF.

This clone was picked up one time. The chain has TRBV18 and TRBJ2-2; TRBD2 matches at 9 bases. The V gene's germline CDR1 is KGHSH and CDR2 LQKENI. Losses at the gene ends were 6 bases for V and 0 bases for J; bases not matched to a gene: 2. CDR3 length equals 15 residues. In nucleotides, the CDR3 is TGTGCCAGCTCCTCTAGCGGGGCGAACACCGGGGAGCTGTTTTTT. Translated, it gives CASSSSGANTGELFF. The complete variable domain, with remaining parts taken from reference TRBV18 and TRBJ2-2, reads NAGVMQNPRHLVRRRGQEARLRCSPMKGHSHVYWYRQLPEEGLKFMVYLQKENIIDESGMPKERFSAEFPKEGPSILRIQQVVRGDSAAYFCASSSSGANTGELFFGEGSRLTVL.

The genes are TRBV14 and TRBJ2-5, with no clear D. Germline assignment: CDR1 SGHDN and CDR2 FVKESK. The CDR3 spans 15 residues. Trimming left V 2 bases short and J 1 base short, with 11 bases between. CDR3 sequence: CASSQRVFAQETQYF. The CDR3 bases are TGTGCCAGCAGCCAAAGGGTGTTCGCCCAAGAGACCCAGTACTTC.

J is TRBJ2-1 and V is TRBV10-2; the match to TRBD1 covers 9 bases. The germline CDR1 and CDR2 sequences are WSHSY and SAAADI. Trimming cost V 6 bases and J 9 bases; bases outside gene matches: 3. The CDR3 totals 12 residues. The CDR3 region has the DNA TGCGCCAGCAGGGACAGGGGAGGTGAGCAGTTCTTC. It yields the protein CASRDRGGEQFF.

The chain links TRBV7-2 to TRBJ2-7; maybe TRBD1 (7 bases). Germline CDR1 reads SGHTA; CDR2 reads FQGNSA. Trimming shortened V by 5 bases and J by 4 bases, and 15 bases separated the two germline ends. The length of the CDR3 is 14 residues. Written as DNA, the CDR3 is TGTGCCAGCAGCCGGAGGGGACAGAGATACGAGCAGTACTTC. Protein sequence: CASSRRGQRYEQYF.

The rearrangement joins TRBV7-2 to TRBJ2-7; 8 positions agree with TRBD2. CDR1 is SGHTA and CDR2 is FQGNSA in the germline V gene. This CDR3 has 14 residues. Losses at the gene ends were 7 bases for V and 6 bases for J; bases not matched to a gene: 11. The chain's CDR3 is CASTRGGGPIEQYF. CDR3 DNA: TGTGCCAGCACCCGCGGCGGGGGGCCCATCGAGCAGTACTTC.